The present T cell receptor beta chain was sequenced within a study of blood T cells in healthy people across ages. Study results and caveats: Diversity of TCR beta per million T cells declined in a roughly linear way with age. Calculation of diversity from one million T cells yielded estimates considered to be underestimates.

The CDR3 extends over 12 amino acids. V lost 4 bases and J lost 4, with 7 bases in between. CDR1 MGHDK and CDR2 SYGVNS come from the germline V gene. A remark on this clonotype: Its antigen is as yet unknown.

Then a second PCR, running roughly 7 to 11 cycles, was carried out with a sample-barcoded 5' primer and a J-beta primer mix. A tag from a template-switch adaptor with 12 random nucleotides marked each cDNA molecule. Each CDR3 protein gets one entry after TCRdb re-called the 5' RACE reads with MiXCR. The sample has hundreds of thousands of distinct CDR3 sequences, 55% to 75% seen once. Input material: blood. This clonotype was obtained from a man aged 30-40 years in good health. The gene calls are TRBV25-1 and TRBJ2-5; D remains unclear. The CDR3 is CASSGDAETQYF. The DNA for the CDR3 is TGTGCCAGCAGTGGGGATGCAGAGACCCAGTACTTC.